Here is one TCR beta chain with its context. Its antigen is undetermined. This sample was included in a study of OX40 agonist ivuxolimab in advanced cancers. Across the whole study: Of mixed ages from about 23 to 85 and averaging approximately 60 years, the group was about 80% male. Whole-study results and caveats: Both blood CD4+ and CD8+ T cells showed clonal growth by week 6 at 0.1 to 3.0 mg/kg.

Sequenced by immunoSEQ multiplex PCR; TCRdb stores in-frame clones only, minus some. The sample lists approximately 110,000 clones, 85% to 95% occurring once. The TCR originated in an adult with an advanced solid tumor such as melanoma, head and neck, liver or kidney cancer. This sample comprised CD4+ or CD8+ T cells sorted from blood, obtained in a trial of the OX40 agonist ivuxolimab.

CDR3 nucleotides: TGTGCCAGCAGTTTCAGGCAAAGCACAGATACGCAGTATTTT. Translating gives CASSFRQSTDTQYF. The chain joins TRBV27 to TRBJ2-3; D gene unclear. The CDR3 covers 14 residues. Germline V CDR1 and CDR2: MNHEY, SMNVEV (reference sequence). The ends were cut back, 3 bases at V and 0 bases at J, with 7 bases in the middle.